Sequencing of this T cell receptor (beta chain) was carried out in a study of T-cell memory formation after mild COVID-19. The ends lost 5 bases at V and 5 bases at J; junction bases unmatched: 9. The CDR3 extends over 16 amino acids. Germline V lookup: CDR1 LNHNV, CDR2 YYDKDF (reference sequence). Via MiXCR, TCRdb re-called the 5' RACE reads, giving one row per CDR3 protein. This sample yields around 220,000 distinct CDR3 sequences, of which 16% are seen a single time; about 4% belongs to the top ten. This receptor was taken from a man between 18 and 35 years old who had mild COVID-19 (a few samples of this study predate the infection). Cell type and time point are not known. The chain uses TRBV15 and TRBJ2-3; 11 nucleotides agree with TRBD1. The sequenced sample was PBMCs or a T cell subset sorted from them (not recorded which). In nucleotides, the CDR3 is TGTGCCACCAGCCCAGGACAGGGGGCGATTTTAGATACGCAGTATTTT. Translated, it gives CATSPGQGAILDTQYF.